The rows below give T cell receptor beta chains drawn from one sample of a study of shared clonotypes between healthy human individuals. Some clones are missing from TCRdb's copy, which holds only in-frame ones; the method was immunoSEQ multiplex PCR. Here the sample spans some 580,000 clones, around 97% being singletons. The sample was naive CD4+ T cells sorted from blood. The origin of the receptors is a woman younger than 45 in good health. The CDR3 runs from the conserved cysteine through the conserved F or W. Fields, in order: J gene, V gene, D gene, CDR3 protein, CDR3 DNA. D genes are given only for firm matches.

J gene: TRBJ1-1; V gene: TRBV28; D gene: .; CDR3 protein: CASSLATGWGTEAFF; CDR3 DNA: TGTGCCAGCAGTTTGGCGACGGGGTGGGGCACTGAAGCTTTCTTT
J gene: TRBJ2-3; V gene: TRBV19; D gene: TRBD1; CDR3 protein: CASSIRQGGTDTQYF; CDR3 DNA: TGTGCCAGTAGTATACGACAGGGGGGCACAGATACGCAGTATTTT
J gene: TRBJ2-1; V gene: TRBV5-1; D gene: TRBD2; CDR3 protein: CASSFEWDLAAVSEQFF; CDR3 DNA: TGCGCCAGCAGCTTCGAGTGGGACCTAGCGGCGGTAAGTGAGCAGTTCTTC
J gene: TRBJ2-3; V gene: TRBV9; D gene: .; CDR3 protein: CASSVMDQSTDTQYF; CDR3 DNA: TGTGCCAGCAGCGTAATGGACCAAAGCACAGATACGCAGTATTTT
J gene: TRBJ1-5; V gene: TRBV10-3; D gene: .; CDR3 protein: CAISESQGSNQPQHF; CDR3 DNA: TGTGCCATCAGTGAGTCCCAGGGTAGCAATCAGCCCCAGCATTTT
J gene: TRBJ2-7; V gene: TRBV18; D gene: TRBD2; CDR3 protein: CASSPLGREMVNEQYF; CDR3 DNA: TGTGCCAGCTCACCATTAGGGCGGGAGATGGTAAACGAGCAGTACTTC
J gene: TRBJ2-7; V gene: TRBV7-9; D gene: .; CDR3 protein: CASSPGLYPYEQYF; CDR3 DNA: TGTGCCAGCAGCCCGGGACTCTACCCTTACGAGCAGTACTTC
J gene: TRBJ2-1; V gene: TRBV19; D gene: .; CDR3 protein: CATTGVRTSRIDEQFF; CDR3 DNA: TGTGCCACGACAGGGGTTCGGACTAGCCGAATAGATGAGCAGTTCTTC
J gene: TRBJ1-1; V gene: TRBV7-9; D gene: .; CDR3 protein: CASSSPRSSEAFF; CDR3 DNA: TGTGCCAGCAGCTCCCCCAGGTCGTCGGAAGCTTTCTTT
J gene: TRBJ2-1; V gene: TRBV7-3; D gene: TRBD2; CDR3 protein: CASGLAGGEQFF; CDR3 DNA: TGTGCCAGCGGCCTAGCGGGGGGTGAGCAGTTCTTC
J gene: TRBJ1-2; V gene: TRBV28; D gene: .; CDR3 protein: CASSFRGRGDYGYTF; CDR3 DNA: TGTGCCAGCAGTTTTAGGGGGAGGGGGGACTATGGCTACACCTTC